A selection of T cell receptor beta chains follows, all from one sample in a study of blood T cell repertoires in COVID-19. Assay: immunoSEQ multiplex PCR; the TCRdb copy retains only in-frame clones and omits some. The sample has about 240,000 clones, about 80% seen once. The material sequenced was PBMCs or T cells enriched from blood (not recorded which). The receptors shown here come from a woman aged 40-49 years who had been exposed to COVID-19. Each CDR3 is given without its conserved first and last residue.

>TRBJ1-5|TRBV4-1
ASSQPGQDSGAQH
>TRBJ1-1|TRBV30
ASPSPGKGTEAF
>TRBJ1-2|TRBV10-3
AIRRDSHYGYT
>TRBJ1-3|TRBV7-2
ASRQLSFSGNTIY
>TRBJ1-2|TRBV19
ASSTTGRSGYT
>TRBJ1-2|TRBV21-1
ASSKDWHYGYT
>TRBJ2-5|TRBV5-5
ASSLGGQTETQY
>TRBJ1-6|TRBV6-1
ASSDHSGRGAPLH
>TRBJ1-6|TRBV27
ASGTLYHPNSPLH
>TRBJ1-1|TRBV4-1
ASSQENTRPEDTEAF
>TRBJ1-5|TRBV19
ASSNTGTGYQPQH
>TRBJ1-5|TRBV7-2
ASSTQGDSNQPQH
>TRBJ1-1|TRBV30
AWSVGQGRNTEAF
>TRBJ1-5|TRBV2
ASSVRTGVQPQH
>TRBJ1-4|TRBV28
ASSRSRNEKLF